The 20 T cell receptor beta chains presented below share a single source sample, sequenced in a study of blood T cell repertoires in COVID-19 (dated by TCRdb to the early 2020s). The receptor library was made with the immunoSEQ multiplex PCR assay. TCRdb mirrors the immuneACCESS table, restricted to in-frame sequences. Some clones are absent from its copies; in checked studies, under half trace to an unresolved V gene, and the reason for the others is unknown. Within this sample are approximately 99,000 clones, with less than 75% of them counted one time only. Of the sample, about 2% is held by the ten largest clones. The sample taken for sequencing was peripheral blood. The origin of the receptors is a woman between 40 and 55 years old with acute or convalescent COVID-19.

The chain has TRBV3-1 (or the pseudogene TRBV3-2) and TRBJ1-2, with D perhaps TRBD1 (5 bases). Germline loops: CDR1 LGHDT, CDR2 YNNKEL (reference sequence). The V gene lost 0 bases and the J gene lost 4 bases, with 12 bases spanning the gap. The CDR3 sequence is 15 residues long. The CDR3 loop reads CASSQDPGSFYGYTF. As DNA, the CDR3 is TGTGCCAGCAGCCAAGATCCAGGGTCCTTCTATGGCTACACCTTC.

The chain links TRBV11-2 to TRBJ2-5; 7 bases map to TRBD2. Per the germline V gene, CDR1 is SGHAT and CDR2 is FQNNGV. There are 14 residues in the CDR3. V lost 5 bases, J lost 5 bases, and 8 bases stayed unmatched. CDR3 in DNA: TGTGCCAGCAGCCCCTATGGGGGAGGGGAGACCCAGTACTTC. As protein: CASSPYGGGETQYF.

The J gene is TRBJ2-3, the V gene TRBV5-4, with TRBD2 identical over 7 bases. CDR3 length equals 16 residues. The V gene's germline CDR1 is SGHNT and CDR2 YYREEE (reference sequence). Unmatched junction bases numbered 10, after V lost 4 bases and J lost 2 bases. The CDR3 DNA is TGTGCCAGCAGCCGCGGGGGAAGAGGGATCACAGATACGCAGTATTTT. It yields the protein CASSRGGRGITDTQYF.

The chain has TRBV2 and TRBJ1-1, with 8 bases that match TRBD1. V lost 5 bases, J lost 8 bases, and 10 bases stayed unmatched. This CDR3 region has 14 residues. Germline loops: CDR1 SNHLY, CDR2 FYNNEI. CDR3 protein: CASSKAGGYSEAFF. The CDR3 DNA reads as TGTGCCAGCAGTAAGGCAGGGGGCTACTCAGAAGCTTTCTTT.

In DNA, the CDR3 is TGTGCCAGCAGCTTTCAGGTCAATCAGCCCCAGCATTTT. It encodes CASSFQVNQPQHF. The rearrangement links TRBV7-2 to TRBJ1-5, with no clear D. V dropped 3 bases and J dropped 3 bases, with 6 bases sitting between them. This CDR3 contains 13 residues. From germline, CDR1 is SGHTA and CDR2 FQGNSA. Complete variable domain (other parts from reference TRBV7-2 and TRBJ1-5): GAGVSQSPSNKVTEKGKDVELRCDPISGHTALYWYRQSLGQGLEFLIYFQGNSAPDKSGLPSDRFSAERTGGSVSTLTIQRTQQEDSAVYLCASSFQVNQPQHFGDGTRLSIL.

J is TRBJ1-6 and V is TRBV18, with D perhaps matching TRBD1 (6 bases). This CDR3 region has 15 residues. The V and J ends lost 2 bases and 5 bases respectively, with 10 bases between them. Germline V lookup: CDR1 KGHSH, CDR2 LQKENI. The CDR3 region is CASSPSGHDNSPLHF. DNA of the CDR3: TGTGCCAGCTCACCATCGGGACACGATAATTCACCCCTCCACTTT.

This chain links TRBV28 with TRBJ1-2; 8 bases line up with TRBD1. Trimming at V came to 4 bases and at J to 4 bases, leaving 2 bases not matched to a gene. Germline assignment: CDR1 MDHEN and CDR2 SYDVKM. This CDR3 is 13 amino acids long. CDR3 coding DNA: TGTGCCAGCAGTTCGACAGGGGTCTATGGCTACACCTTC. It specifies CASSSTGVYGYTF.

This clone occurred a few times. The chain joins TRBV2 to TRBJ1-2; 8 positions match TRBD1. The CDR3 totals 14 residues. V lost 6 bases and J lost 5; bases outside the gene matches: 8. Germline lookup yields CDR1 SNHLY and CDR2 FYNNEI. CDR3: CASRANRGIYGYTF. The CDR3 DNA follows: TGTGCCAGCAGGGCAAACAGGGGGATATATGGCTACACCTTC.

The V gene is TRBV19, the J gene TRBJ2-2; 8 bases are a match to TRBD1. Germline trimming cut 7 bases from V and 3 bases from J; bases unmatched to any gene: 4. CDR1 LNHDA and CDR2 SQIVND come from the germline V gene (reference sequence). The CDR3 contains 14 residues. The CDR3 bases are TGTGCCAGTACCCCAGGGGGCTACACCGGGGAGCTGTTTTTT. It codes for CASTPGGYTGELFF.

CDR3 sequence reads: CSASRGSAAGRNQPQHF. As DNA, the CDR3 is TGCAGTGCTAGTAGGGGGTCGGCGGCAGGTCGCAATCAGCCCCAGCATTTT. This chain uses TRBV20-1 with TRBJ1-5; possible D gene TRBD1, 6 bases. CDR1 is DFQATT, CDR2 SNEGSKA, per germline (reference sequence). The CDR3 is 17 residues long. Deletions cut 3 bases from V and 2 bases from J, with 20 bases between.

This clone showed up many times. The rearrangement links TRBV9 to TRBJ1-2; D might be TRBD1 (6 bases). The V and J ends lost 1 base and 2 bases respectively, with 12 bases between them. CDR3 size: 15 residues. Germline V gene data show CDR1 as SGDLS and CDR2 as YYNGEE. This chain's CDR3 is CASSVQATGNYGYTF. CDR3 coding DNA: TGTGCCAGCAGCGTACAGGCGACAGGAAACTATGGCTACACCTTC.

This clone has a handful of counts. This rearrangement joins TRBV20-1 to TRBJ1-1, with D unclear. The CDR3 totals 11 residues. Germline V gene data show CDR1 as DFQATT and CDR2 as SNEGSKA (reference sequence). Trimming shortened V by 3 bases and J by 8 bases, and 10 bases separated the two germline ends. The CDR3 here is CSASQGGEAFF. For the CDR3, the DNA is TGCAGTGCTAGTCAAGGCGGAGAAGCTTTCTTT.

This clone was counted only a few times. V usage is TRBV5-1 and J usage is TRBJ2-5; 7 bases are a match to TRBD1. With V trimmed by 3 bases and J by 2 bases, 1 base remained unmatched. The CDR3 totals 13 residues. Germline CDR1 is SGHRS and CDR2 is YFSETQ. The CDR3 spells CASSSGQQETQYF. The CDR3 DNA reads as TGCGCCAGCAGCTCGGGACAGCAAGAGACCCAGTACTTC.

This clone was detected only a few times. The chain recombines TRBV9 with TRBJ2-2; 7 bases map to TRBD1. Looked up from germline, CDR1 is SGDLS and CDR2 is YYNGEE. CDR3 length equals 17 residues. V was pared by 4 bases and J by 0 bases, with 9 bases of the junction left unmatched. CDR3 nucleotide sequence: TGTGCCAGCAGCTCTCGAGGGGGCTACGCGAACACCGGGGAGCTGTTTTTT. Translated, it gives CASSSRGGYANTGELFF.

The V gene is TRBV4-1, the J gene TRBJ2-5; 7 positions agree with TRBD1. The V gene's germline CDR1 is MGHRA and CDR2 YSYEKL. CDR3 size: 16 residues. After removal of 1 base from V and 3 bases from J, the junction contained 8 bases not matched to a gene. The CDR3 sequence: CASSQANRDSKETQYF. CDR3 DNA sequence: TGCGCCAGCAGCCAAGCCAACCGGGACAGTAAAGAGACCCAGTACTTC.

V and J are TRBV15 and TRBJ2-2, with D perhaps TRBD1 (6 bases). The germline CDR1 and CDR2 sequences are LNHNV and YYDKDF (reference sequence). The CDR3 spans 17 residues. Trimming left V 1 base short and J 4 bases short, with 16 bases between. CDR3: CATSRVGIGGSTGELFF. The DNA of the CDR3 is TGTGCCACCAGCAGAGTGGGAATAGGGGGAAGCACCGGGGAGCTGTTTTTT.

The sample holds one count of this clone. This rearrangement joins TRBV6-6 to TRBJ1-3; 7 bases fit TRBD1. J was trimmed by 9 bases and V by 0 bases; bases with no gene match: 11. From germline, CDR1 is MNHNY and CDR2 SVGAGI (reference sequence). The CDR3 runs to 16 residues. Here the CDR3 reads CASSYSTGAPRFTIYF. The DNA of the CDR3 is TGTGCCAGCAGTTACTCTACAGGGGCCCCCCGTTTCACCATATATTTT.

The chain's CDR3 is CASSTDRGEGTIYF. The DNA for the CDR3 is TGTGCCAGCAGCACCGACAGGGGAGAGGGCACCATATATTTT. This chain joins TRBV9 and TRBJ1-3; 8 bases agree with TRBD1. Germline V CDR1 and CDR2: SGDLS, YYNGEE. The length of the CDR3 is 14 residues. The V and J ends lost 4 bases and 9 bases, in that order; junction bases with no gene match: 9.

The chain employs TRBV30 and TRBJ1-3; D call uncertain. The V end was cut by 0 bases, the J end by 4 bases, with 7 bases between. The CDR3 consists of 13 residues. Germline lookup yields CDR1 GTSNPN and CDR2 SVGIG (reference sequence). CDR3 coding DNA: TGTGCCTGGAGTGTACCTCAGGGAAACACCATATATTTT. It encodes CAWSVPQGNTIYF.

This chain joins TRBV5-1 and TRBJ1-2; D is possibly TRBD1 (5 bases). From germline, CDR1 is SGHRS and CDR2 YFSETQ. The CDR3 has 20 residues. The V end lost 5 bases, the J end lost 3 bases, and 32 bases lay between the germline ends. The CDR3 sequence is CASSPAQNLLFSRDHYGYTF. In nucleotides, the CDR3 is TGCGCCAGCAGTCCCGCACAAAACCTCTTATTCTCCAGGGATCACTATGGCTACACCTTC.